This TCR beta chain was captured by sequencing in a study of control samples from healthy donors and cancer patients. Profiling relied on immunoSEQ multiplex PCR, and the TCRdb table lists in-frame clones only, not all of them. The repertoire holds some 82,000 clones, with more than 70% as singletons. CDR3 length: 18 residues. The V end lost 4 bases, the J end lost 5 bases, and 26 bases lay between the germline ends. Germline V CDR1 and CDR2: ENHRY, SYGVKD. The sequenced sample consisted of blood. V gene TRBV10-3 combines with J gene TRBJ1-2, with D possibly TRBD1 on 6 matching bases. The origin of this receptor is a man aged 45-65 years in good health. The CDR3 nucleotides are TGTGCCATCAGTGGGACAGTCTCAACACCCGGAGGAGCTTATGGCTACACCTTC. Translation gives CAISGTVSTPGGAYGYTF.